This T cell receptor (beta chain) comes out of a study of blood T cell repertoires in COVID-19. As for the study in general: In each case, the material was cDNA or gDNA derived from T cells, B-cell-depleted T cells, or PBMCs.

As processed by the authors: Reference gene primers were amplified, and this amplification served to estimate nucleated cell counts. The method was immunoSEQ multiplex PCR; TCRdb's version includes in-frame clones alone and lacks a portion of them. The V and J calls and clone size are taken from that table; D and trimming were inferred from the DNA. Of more than 100,000 clones listed, 70% to 90% are singletons. Sequenced: peripheral blood. This sequence was found in a middle-aged man with acute or convalescent COVID-19.

CDR3 nucleotide sequence: TGCGCCAGCAGCCAAGATGAGGGCATGAACACTGAAGCTTTCTTT. As protein: CASSQDEGMNTEAFF. The rearrangement links TRBV4-3 to TRBJ1-1, with D unclear. The CDR3 runs to 15 residues. Between the trimmed V and J ends, which lost 0 bases and 0 bases, there was a span of 8 bases. Germline V gives CDR1 LGHNA, CDR2 YSLEER.